This entry lists 2 T cell receptor beta chains sequenced from one sample in a study of blood T cell repertoires in COVID-19. Assay: immunoSEQ multiplex PCR; the TCRdb copy retains only in-frame clones and omits some. The table has 70,000 to 80,000 clones, almost 85% seen once. The sample consisted of peripheral blood. The receptors here all came from a man in his fifties with acute or convalescent COVID-19.

V usage is TRBV27 and J usage is TRBJ1-4; possible D gene TRBD1, 6 bases. CDR3 size: 16 residues. The germline V and J ends were trimmed by 5 bases and 8 bases, with 21 bases remaining between them. Germline V CDR1 and CDR2: MNHEY, SMNVEV (reference sequence). The DNA for the CDR3 is TGTGCCAGCAGTCCCCGCCTCGAGGGGGTAGGGGAAAAACTGTTTTTT. This gives the protein CASSPRLEGVGEKLFF.

The rearrangement joins TRBV11-3 to TRBJ1-1; TRBD1 matches at 9 bases. The CDR3 has 15 amino acids. V lost 6 bases and J lost 1; bases outside the gene matches: 6. In germline, CDR1 is SGHNT, CDR2 YENEEA. Written as DNA, the CDR3 is TGTGCCAGCAGAACAGGGGGCATCGGGAACACTGAAGCTTTCTTT. Protein sequence: CASRTGGIGNTEAFF.